The 18 T cell receptor beta chains in this list originate from one sample, sequenced in a study of T cell responses to AZD1222 COVID-19 vaccine. The method was immunoSEQ multiplex PCR; TCRdb's version includes in-frame clones alone and lacks a portion of them. Of some 130,000 clones listed, around 90% are singletons. The source material was peripheral blood, sampled 28 days after the second AZD1222 dose. These receptors were taken from an adult who received the AZD1222 COVID-19 vaccine.

This clone was found a few times. The V gene is TRBV3-1 (or the pseudogene TRBV3-2), the J gene TRBJ2-7; 8 bases are shared with TRBD1. The ends lost 1 base at V and 7 bases at J; junction bases unmatched: 9. This CDR3 has 15 amino acids. Germline values: CDR1 LGHDT, CDR2 YNNKEL (reference sequence). The CDR3 protein is CASSQGGTGIYEQYF. CDR3 bases: TGTGCCAGCAGCCAAGGAGGGACAGGTATTTATGAGCAGTACTTC.

CDR3 sequence reads: CASSFPGRSYEQYF. The CDR3 DNA sequence: TGTGCCAGCAGCTTCCCGGGCCGCTCCTACGAGCAGTACTTC. This chain uses TRBV7-9 with TRBJ2-7; no firm D call. Per the germline V gene, CDR1 is SEHNR and CDR2 is FQNEAQ (reference sequence). V was pared by 3 bases and J by 0 bases, with 9 bases between. The CDR3 covers 14 residues.

V usage is TRBV2 and J usage is TRBJ2-5; 8 bases are shared with TRBD2. CDR3 length: 17 amino acids. Looked up from germline, CDR1 is SNHLY and CDR2 is FYNNEI. With V trimmed by 9 bases and J by 1 base, 16 bases remained unmatched. In nucleotides, the CDR3 is TGTGCCAGTAGCGGGGACGTAAGGGCAGACCTCCAAGAGACCCAGTACTTC. Translated, it gives CASSGDVRADLQETQYF.

V usage is TRBV9 and J usage is TRBJ2-5, with 7 bases identical to TRBD2. The germline gives CDR1 SGDLS, CDR2 YYNGEE. The CDR3 has 17 residues. Unmatched junction bases numbered 15, after V lost 2 bases and J lost 5 bases. In DNA, the CDR3 is TGTGCCAGCAGCGTCGGACTAGGCGCCAGAACAAGTGAGACCCAGTACTTC. This sequence encodes CASSVGLGARTSETQYF.

The count of this clone is one. J is TRBJ2-5 and V is TRBV19; a weak D match, TRBD1 (5 bases). The germline V gene encodes CDR1 LNHDA and CDR2 SQIVND (reference sequence). The CDR3 is 15 residues long. The germline V and J ends were trimmed by 7 bases and 3 bases, with 18 bases remaining between them. The CDR3 protein is CASTNKKGRKETQYF. The CDR3 DNA is TGTGCCAGTACTAACAAGAAGGGGCGGAAAGAGACCCAGTACTTC.

The J gene is TRBJ2-5, the V gene TRBV24-1; D is perhaps TRBD1 or TRBD2 (7 bases each). Deletions cut 6 bases from V and 4 bases from J, with 20 bases between. Germline CDR1 is KGHDR and CDR2 is SFDVKD. This CDR3 is 16 amino acids long. The CDR3 DNA reads as TGTGCCACCAGTCAGGGGGGGGGAGGGCCGTTAGAGACCCAGTACTTC. Translation gives CATSQGGGGPLETQYF.

V and J are TRBV19 and TRBJ1-2; maybe TRBD1 (5 bases). With 7 bases removed from V and 4 bases from J, the gap between germline ends came to 13 bases. This CDR3 has 13 residues. The germline gives CDR1 LNHDA, CDR2 SQIVND (reference sequence). The CDR3 DNA reads TGTGCCAGTAAAAAGCAGGGTACCTATGGCTACACCTTC. This encodes CASKKQGTYGYTF.

The chain carries TRBV19 and TRBJ2-2; TRBD2 matches at 14 bases. The ends lost 9 bases at V and 6 bases at J; junction bases unmatched: 9. CDR1 is LNHDA and CDR2 is SQIVND in the germline V gene (reference sequence). There are 16 residues in the CDR3. CDR3 region: CASTRGLAGVSGELFF. CDR3 coding DNA: TGTGCCAGCACCAGGGGACTAGCGGGAGTATCCGGGGAGCTGTTTTTT.

V and J are TRBV10-3 and TRBJ2-1, with 11 bases identical to TRBD2. Looked up from germline, CDR1 is ENHRY and CDR2 is SYGVKD. This CDR3 region has 16 residues. J lost 5 bases, V lost 6 bases, and 9 bases had no gene match. The CDR3 is CAISSITSGSDNEQFF. DNA of the CDR3: TGTGCCATCAGCTCCATTACTAGCGGGAGCGACAATGAGCAGTTCTTC.

This clone was picked up one time. The gene calls are TRBV7-9 and TRBJ2-6, with D possibly TRBD1 on 5 matching bases. CDR3 length: 16 amino acids. Germline V gene lookup returns CDR1 SEHNR and CDR2 FQNEAQ (reference sequence). V was cut by 0 bases and J by 6 bases, with 12 bases left in between. This CDR3 reads CASSLAQGRLANVLTF. As DNA, the CDR3 is TGTGCCAGCAGCTTAGCGCAGGGTCGTTTGGCCAACGTCCTGACTTTC.

The chain has TRBV12-3 or TRBV12-4 and TRBJ1-3; D may be TRBD1 (5 bases). The length of the CDR3 is 11 residues. Trimming cost V 8 bases and J 15 bases, with 17 bases left between them. In DNA form, the CDR3 reads TGTGCCAGCTATTTAGGGACCGTGGGATATTTT. Translated: CASYLGTVGYF.

The CDR3 nucleotides read TGCGCCAGCAGCTTCGGCCGCAGTAACACTGAAGCTTTCTTT. Protein product: CASSFGRSNTEAFF. The chain is built from TRBV5-1 and TRBJ1-1; no firm D call. The germline gives CDR1 SGHRS, CDR2 YFSETQ. This CDR3 has 14 residues. Trimming took 2 bases from V and 2 from J, leaving 10 bases between them.

The CDR3 region is CASSLEGTRGVGPQHF. Here the CDR3 DNA reads TGTGCCAGCAGCTTGGAAGGGACAAGGGGCGTAGGGCCCCAGCATTTT. The V gene is TRBV5-6, the J gene TRBJ1-5, with TRBD1 as a possible D gene (6 bases). CDR3 length: 16 amino acids. From germline, CDR1 is SGHDT and CDR2 YYEEEE. Trimming removed 0 bases from V and 9 bases from J, with 19 bases in between.

The chain carries TRBV19 and TRBJ1-5; unclear D gene. The V gene's germline CDR1 is LNHDA and CDR2 SQIVND (reference sequence). The CDR3 consists of 14 residues. Trimming left V 3 bases short and J 5 bases short, with 11 bases between. The CDR3 protein is CASSMDGLDQPQHF. CDR3 sequence (DNA): TGTGCCAGTAGTATGGATGGGTTGGATCAGCCCCAGCATTTT.

J is TRBJ2-7 and V is TRBV5-6; 8 nucleotides agree with TRBD1. Trimming took 0 bases from V and 4 from J; bases not matched to a gene: 3. The CDR3 contains 14 residues. Germline V gene data show CDR1 as SGHDT and CDR2 as YYEEEE. In DNA, the CDR3 is TGTGCCAGCAGCTTGGGGACAGGGCGATACGAGCAGTACTTC. Encoded protein: CASSLGTGRYEQYF.

V and J are TRBV19 and TRBJ2-2, with D perhaps TRBD2 (6 bases). Germline values: CDR1 LNHDA, CDR2 SQIVND (reference sequence). V dropped 4 bases and J dropped 4 bases, with 22 bases sitting between them. The CDR3 length is 18 residues. Here the CDR3 reads CASSRITLLHGGTGELFF. The CDR3 region has the DNA TGTGCCAGTAGTAGGATCACCCTGTTACACGGGGGCACCGGGGAGCTGTTTTTT.

The DNA of the CDR3 is TGCAGCGTTGAGGGACTCGGAGACTCCTACGAGCAGTACTTC. Protein product: CSVEGLGDSYEQYF. The chain uses TRBV29-1 and TRBJ2-7; possibly TRBD2 for D (6 bases). The CDR3 spans 14 residues. The germline V and J ends were trimmed by 3 bases and 0 bases, with 12 bases remaining between them. Germline assignment: CDR1 SQVTM and CDR2 ANQGSEA.

This clone was observed once. The chain is built from TRBV25-1 and TRBJ2-7, with D possibly TRBD1 on 5 matching bases. Trimming shortened V by 4 bases and J by 5 bases, and 15 bases separated the two germline ends. CDR3 length: 14 amino acids. CDR1 and CDR2 (germline): MGHDK, SYGVNS. The CDR3 protein is CASSGVGRAHEQYF. CDR3 DNA sequence: TGTGCCAGCAGTGGAGTGGGCAGGGCCCACGAGCAGTACTTC.